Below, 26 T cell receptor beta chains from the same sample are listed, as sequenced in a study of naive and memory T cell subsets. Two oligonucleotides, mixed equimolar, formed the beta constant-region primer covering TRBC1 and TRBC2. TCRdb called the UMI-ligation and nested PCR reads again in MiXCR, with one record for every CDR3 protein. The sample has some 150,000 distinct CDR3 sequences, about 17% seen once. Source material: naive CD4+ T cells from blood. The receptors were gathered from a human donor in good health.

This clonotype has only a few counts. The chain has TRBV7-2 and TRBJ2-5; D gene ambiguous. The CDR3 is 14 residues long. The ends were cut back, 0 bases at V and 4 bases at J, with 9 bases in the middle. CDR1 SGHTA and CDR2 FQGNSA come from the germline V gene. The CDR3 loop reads CASSLAWGSETQYF. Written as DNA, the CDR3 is TGTGCCAGCAGCTTAGCTTGGGGATCAGAGACCCAGTACTTC.

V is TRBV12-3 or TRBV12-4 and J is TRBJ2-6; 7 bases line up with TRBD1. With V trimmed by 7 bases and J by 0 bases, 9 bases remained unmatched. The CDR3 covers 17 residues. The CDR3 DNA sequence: TGTGCCAGCACCCCCAGGACAGGCCTCTCTGGGGCCAACGTCCTGACTTTC. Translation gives CASTPRTGLSGANVLTF.

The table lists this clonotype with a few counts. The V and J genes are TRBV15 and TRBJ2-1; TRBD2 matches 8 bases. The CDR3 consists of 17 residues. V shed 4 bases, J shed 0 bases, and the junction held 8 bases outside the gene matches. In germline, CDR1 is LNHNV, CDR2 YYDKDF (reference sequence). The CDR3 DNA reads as TGTGCCACCAGCACGCCCGGGGGGGGCAGCTCCTACAATGAGCAGTTCTTC. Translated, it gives CATSTPGGGSSYNEQFF.

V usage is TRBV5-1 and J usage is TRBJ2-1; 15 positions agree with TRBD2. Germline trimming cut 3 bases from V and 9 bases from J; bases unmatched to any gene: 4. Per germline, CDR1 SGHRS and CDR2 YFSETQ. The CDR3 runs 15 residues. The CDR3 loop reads CASSSSGLAGGEQFF. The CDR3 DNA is TGCGCCAGCAGCTCCTCGGGACTAGCGGGAGGTGAGCAGTTCTTC.

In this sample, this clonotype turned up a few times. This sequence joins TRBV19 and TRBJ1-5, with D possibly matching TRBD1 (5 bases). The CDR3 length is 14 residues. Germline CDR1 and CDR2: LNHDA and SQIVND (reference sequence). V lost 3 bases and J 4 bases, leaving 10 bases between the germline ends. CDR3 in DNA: TGTGCCAGTAGTATGGGGCAGCTGAATCAGCCCCAGCATTTT. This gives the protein CASSMGQLNQPQHF.

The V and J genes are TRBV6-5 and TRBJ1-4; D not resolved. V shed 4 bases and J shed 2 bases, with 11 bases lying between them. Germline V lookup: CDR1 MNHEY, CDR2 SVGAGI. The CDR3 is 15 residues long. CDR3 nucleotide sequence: TGTGCCAGCAGTTGGAACAAACTCACTAATGAAAAACTGTTTTTT. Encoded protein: CASSWNKLTNEKLFF.

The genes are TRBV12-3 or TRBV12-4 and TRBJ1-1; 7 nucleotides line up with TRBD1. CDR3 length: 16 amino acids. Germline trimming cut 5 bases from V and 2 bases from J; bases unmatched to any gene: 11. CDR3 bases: TGTGCCAGCAGTGTCCGGGACAGAAGGGTAAACACTGAAGCTTTCTTT. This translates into CASSVRDRRVNTEAFF.

CDR3 nucleotide sequence: TGTGCCAGCAGCCTTAGGGGATGGGGTAATTCACCCCTCCACTTT. It encodes CASSLRGWGNSPLHF. This chain connects TRBV7-2 to TRBJ1-6, with D tentatively TRBD1 (5 bases). Per the germline V gene, CDR1 is SGHTA and CDR2 is FQGNSA. The CDR3 consists of 15 residues. Deletions cut 5 bases from V and 6 bases from J, with 14 bases between.

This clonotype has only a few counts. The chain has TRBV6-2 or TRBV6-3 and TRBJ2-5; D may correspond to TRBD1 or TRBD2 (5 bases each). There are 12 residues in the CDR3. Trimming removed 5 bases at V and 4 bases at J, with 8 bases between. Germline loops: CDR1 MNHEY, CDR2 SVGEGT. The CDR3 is CASSQGAETQYF. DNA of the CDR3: TGTGCCAGCAGTCAGGGAGCAGAGACCCAGTACTTC.

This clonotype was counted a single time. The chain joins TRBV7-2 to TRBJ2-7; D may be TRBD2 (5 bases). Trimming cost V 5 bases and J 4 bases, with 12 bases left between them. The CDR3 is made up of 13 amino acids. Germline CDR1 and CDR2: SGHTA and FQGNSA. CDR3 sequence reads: CASSPPGIYEQYF. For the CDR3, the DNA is TGTGCCAGCAGCCCCCCCGGGATTTACGAGCAGTACTTC.

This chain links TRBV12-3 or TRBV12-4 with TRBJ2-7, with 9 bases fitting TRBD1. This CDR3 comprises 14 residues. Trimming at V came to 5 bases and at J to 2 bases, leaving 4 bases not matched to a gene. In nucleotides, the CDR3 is TGTGCCAGCAGTACCAACAGGGGGCCCTACGAGCAGTACTTC. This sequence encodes CASSTNRGPYEQYF.

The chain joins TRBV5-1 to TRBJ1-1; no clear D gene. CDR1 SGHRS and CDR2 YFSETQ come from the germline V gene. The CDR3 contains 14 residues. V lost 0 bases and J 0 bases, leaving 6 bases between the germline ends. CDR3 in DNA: TGCGCCAGCAGCTTGGTCAGGATGAACACTGAAGCTTTCTTT. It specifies CASSLVRMNTEAFF.

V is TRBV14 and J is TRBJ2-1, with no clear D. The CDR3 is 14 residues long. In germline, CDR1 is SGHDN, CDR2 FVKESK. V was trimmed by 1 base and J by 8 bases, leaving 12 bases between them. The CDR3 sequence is CASSQAVAGHEQFF. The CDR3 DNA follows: TGTGCCAGCAGCCAAGCGGTGGCAGGACATGAGCAGTTCTTC.

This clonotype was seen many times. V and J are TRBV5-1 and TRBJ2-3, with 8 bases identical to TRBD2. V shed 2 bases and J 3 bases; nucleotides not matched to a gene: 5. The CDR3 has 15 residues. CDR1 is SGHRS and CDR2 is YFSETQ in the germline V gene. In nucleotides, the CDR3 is TGCGCCAGCAGCTTTTGGGGACTAGTAACAGATACGCAGTATTTT. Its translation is CASSFWGLVTDTQYF.

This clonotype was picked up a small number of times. The CDR3 DNA sequence: TGCAGTGCTAGCCCGGCTAGCGGGATTGGGGAGCTGTTTTTT. Protein sequence: CSASPASGIGELFF. The chain couples TRBV20-1 to TRBJ2-2; 9 nucleotides line up with TRBD2. Germline CDR1 and CDR2: DFQATT and SNEGSKA (reference sequence). J was trimmed by 8 bases and V by 3 bases; bases with no gene match: 7. The CDR3 covers 14 residues.

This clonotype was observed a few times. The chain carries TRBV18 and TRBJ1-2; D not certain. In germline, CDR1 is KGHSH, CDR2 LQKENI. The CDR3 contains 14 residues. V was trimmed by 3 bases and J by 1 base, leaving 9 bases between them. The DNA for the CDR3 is TGTGCCAGCTCACCTGGACTTAATAACTATGGCTACACCTTC. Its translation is CASSPGLNNYGYTF.

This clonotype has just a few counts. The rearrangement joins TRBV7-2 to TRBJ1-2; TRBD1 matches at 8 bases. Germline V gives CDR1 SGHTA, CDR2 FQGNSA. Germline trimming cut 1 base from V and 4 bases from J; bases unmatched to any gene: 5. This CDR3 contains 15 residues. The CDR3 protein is CASSLEQGAFYGYTF. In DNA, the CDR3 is TGTGCCAGCAGCTTAGAGCAGGGGGCCTTCTATGGCTACACCTTC.

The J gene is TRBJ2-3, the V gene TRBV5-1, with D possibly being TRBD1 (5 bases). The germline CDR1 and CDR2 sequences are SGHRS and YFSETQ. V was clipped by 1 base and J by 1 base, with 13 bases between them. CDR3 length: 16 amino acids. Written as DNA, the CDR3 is TGCGCCAGCAGCTTGCCCAGGGCCGGTGGCACAGATACGCAGTATTTT. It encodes CASSLPRAGGTDTQYF. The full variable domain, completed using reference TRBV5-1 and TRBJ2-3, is KAGVTQTPRYLIKTRGQQVTLSCSPISGHRSVSWYQQTPGQGLQFLFEYFSETQRNKGNFPGRFSGRQFSNSRSEMNVSTLELGDSALYLCASSLPRAGGTDTQYFGPGTRLTVL.

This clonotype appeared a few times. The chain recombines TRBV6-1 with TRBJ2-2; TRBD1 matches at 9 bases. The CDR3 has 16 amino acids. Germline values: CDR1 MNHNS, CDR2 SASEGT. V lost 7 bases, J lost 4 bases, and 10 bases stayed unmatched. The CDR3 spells CASNARDRETTGELFF. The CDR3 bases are TGTGCCAGCAATGCCCGGGACAGGGAGACCACCGGGGAGCTGTTTTTT.

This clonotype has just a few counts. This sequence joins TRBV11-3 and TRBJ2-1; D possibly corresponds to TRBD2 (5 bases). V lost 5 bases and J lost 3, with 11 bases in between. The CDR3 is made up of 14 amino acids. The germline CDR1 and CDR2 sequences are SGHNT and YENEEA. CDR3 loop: CASSPEGDYNEQFF. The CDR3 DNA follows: TGTGCCAGCAGCCCCGAGGGAGACTACAATGAGCAGTTCTTC.

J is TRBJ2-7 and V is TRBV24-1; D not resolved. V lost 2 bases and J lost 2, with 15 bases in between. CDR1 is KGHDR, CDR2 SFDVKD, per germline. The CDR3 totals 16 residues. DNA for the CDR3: TGTGCCACCAGTGATTCCGCCAAGGGCCCTGCCTACGAGCAGTACTTC. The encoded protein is CATSDSAKGPAYEQYF.

Written as DNA, the CDR3 is TGTGCTAGTGCCAGGACAGGGTTCACTGAAGCTTTCTTT. This codes for CASARTGFTEAFF. This rearrangement joins TRBV12-5 to TRBJ1-1, with 8 bases lining up with TRBD1. CDR1 and CDR2 (germline): LGHNT, FRNRAP. The CDR3 sequence is 13 residues long. V dropped 7 bases and J dropped 4; count of bases not matched to a gene: 5.

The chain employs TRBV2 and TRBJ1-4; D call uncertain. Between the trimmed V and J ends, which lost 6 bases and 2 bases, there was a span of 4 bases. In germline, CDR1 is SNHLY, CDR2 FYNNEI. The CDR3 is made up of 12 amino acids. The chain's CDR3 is CASSHTNEKLFF. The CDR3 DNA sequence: TGTGCCAGCAGCCACACTAATGAAAAACTGTTTTTT.

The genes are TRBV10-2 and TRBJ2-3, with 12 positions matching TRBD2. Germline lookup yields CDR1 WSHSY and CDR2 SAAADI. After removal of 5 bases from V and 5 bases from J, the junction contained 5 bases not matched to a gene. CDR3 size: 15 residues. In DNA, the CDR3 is TGCGCCAGCAGTTCTAGCGGGAGGGCCCGAGATACGCAGTATTTT. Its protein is CASSSSGRARDTQYF.

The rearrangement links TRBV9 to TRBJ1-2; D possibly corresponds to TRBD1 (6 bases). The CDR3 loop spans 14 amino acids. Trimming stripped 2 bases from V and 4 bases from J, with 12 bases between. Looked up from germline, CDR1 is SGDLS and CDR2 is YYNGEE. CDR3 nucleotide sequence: TGTGCCAGCAGCGTCAGGGAGGGGGGCTATGGCTACACCTTC. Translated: CASSVREGGYGYTF.

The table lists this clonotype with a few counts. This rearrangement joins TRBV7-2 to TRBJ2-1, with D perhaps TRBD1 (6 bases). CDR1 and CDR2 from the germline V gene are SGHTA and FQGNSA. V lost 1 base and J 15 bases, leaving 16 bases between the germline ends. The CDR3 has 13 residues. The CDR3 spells CASSLEPGQIRFF. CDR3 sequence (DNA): TGTGCCAGCAGCTTAGAGCCGGGACAAATTAGGTTCTTC.